This T cell receptor (beta chain) was captured in a study of blood T cell repertoires in COVID-19. The overall study: Donors in the United States, Italy and Spain gave samples during acute or convalescent COVID-19. T cells, B-cell-depleted T cells, or PBMCs supplied cDNA or gDNA.

Methods used by the authors: By means of reference gene primer amplification, nucleated cell counts were estimated. TCRdb keeps only in-frame clones here, not all; method: immunoSEQ multiplex PCR. The D gene and trimming were derived from the DNA, and the V and J assignments and clone size from that table. Altogether some 100,000 clones are present, almost 85% being singletons, with the ten largest covering 6.5% to 8.5%. This clonotype was obtained from a man in his fifties or sixties with active or convalescent COVID-19. The sequenced material came from peripheral blood.

Here the CDR3 reads CASSLGARSVDTQYF. CDR3 in DNA: TGCGCCAGCAGCTTGGGTGCGAGATCGGTGGATACGCAGTATTTT. J is TRBJ2-3 and V is TRBV5-1; the D is unclear. The CDR3 length is 15 residues. In germline, CDR1 is SGHRS, CDR2 YFSETQ. Trimming left V 0 bases short and J 6 bases short, with 14 bases between.